Each of the 24 T cell receptor beta chains below was sequenced from the same sample in a study of siplizumab effects on memory and regulatory T cells. The data were produced by immunoSEQ multiplex PCR, yet TCRdb's version contains in-frame clones alone and is incomplete. The sample contains about 85,000 clones, 95% of which appear only once. Sequences were obtained from CD8+ T cells sorted from blood. The receptors come from a human donor in good health.

This chain links TRBV6-5 with TRBJ1-1; D might be TRBD1 (6 bases). The germline CDR1 and CDR2 sequences are MNHEY and SVGAGI. This CDR3 region has 15 residues. Trimming took off 5 bases at V and 1 base at J, with 14 bases between the two ends. CDR3 sequence: CASSTETGTNTEAFF. CDR3 nucleotides: TGTGCCAGCAGTACCGAAACAGGGACGAACACTGAAGCTTTCTTT.

The gene calls are TRBV4-1 and TRBJ2-2; TRBD2 matches at 8 bases. The length of the CDR3 is 15 residues. Per germline, CDR1 MGHRA and CDR2 YSYEKL. Trimming removed 4 bases from V and 4 bases from J; junction bases left unmatched: 5. The CDR3 sequence is CASSPRTSSTGELFF. In nucleotides, the CDR3 is TGCGCCAGCAGCCCTCGGACTAGCTCCACCGGGGAGCTGTTTTTT.

The chain links TRBV28 to TRBJ2-7; 11 positions match TRBD2. The germline gives CDR1 MDHEN, CDR2 SYDVKM. The V segment lost 5 bases and the J segment 3 bases; nucleotides outside the gene matches: 6. CDR3 length equals 15 residues. Written as DNA, the CDR3 is TGTGCCAGCAGTCCAACTAGCGGGAGTAGCTACGAGCAGTACTTC. This sequence encodes CASSPTSGSSYEQYF. Based on the CDR3 plus reference TRBV28 and TRBJ2-7, the full variable domain is DVKVTQSSRYLVKRTGEKVFLECVQDMDHENMFWYRQDPGLGLRLIYFSYDVKMKEKGDIPEGYSVSREKKERFSLILESASTNQTSMYLCASSPTSGSSYEQYFGPGTRLTVT.

This chain connects TRBV10-1 to TRBJ1-2; no clear D. The length of the CDR3 is 13 residues. Looked up from germline, CDR1 is WNHNN and CDR2 is SYGVQD (reference sequence). Trimming took off 0 bases at V and 6 bases at J, with 8 bases between the two ends. The CDR3 loop is CASSESTSDGYTF. The CDR3 nucleotides are TGCGCCAGCAGTGAGTCGACTAGCGATGGCTACACCTTC.

The rearrangement links TRBV19 to TRBJ1-1; TRBD1 aligns across 8 bases. The CDR3 has 14 residues. Germline CDR1 LNHDA, CDR2 SQIVND (reference sequence). The J segment lost 5 bases and the V segment lost 6 bases, leaving 8 bases of the junction unmatched. The CDR3 loop is CASRTTGGGTEAFF. CDR3 nucleotides: TGTGCCAGTAGAACCACAGGGGGGGGGACTGAAGCTTTCTTT. Complete variable domain (other parts from reference TRBV19 and TRBJ1-1): DGGITQSPKYLFRKEGQNVTLSCEQNLNHDAMYWYRQDPGQGLRLIYYSQIVNDFQKGDIAEGYSVSREKKESFPLTVTSAQKNPTAFYLCASRTTGGGTEAFFGQGTRLTVV.

The chain recombines TRBV9 with TRBJ2-1; weak D call: TRBD2 (5 bases). This CDR3 has 14 residues. Germline V lookup: CDR1 SGDLS, CDR2 YYNGEE. V dropped 3 bases and J dropped 2 bases, with 9 bases sitting between them. CDR3 loop: CASSGRNTYNEQFF. The CDR3 nucleotides read TGTGCCAGCAGCGGGAGGAACACCTACAATGAGCAGTTCTTC.

This rearrangement joins TRBV7-3 to TRBJ2-5; TRBD1 or TRBD2 may be the D gene (6 bases each). V shed 2 bases and J shed 5 bases, with 12 bases lying between them. The CDR3 has 14 amino acids. The germline CDR1 and CDR2 sequences are SGHTA and FQGTGA. CDR3 nucleotides: TGTGCCAGCAGCTTATCGGGGGCTGGTGAGACCCAGTACTTC. It is translated as CASSLSGAGETQYF.

In its sample, this clone was seen once. J is TRBJ2-1 and V is TRBV10-2; possible D gene TRBD1, 5 bases. Germline V gene lookup returns CDR1 WSHSY and CDR2 SAAADI. Trimming removed 0 bases from V and 3 bases from J, with 12 bases in between. The CDR3 has 16 residues. The CDR3 nucleotides are TGCGCCAGCAGTGAGTCACTATCCAGGGTCTACAATGAGCAGTTCTTC. This sequence encodes CASSESLSRVYNEQFF.

This clone was counted a single time. This chain uses TRBV11-2 with TRBJ2-7; D perhaps matches TRBD1 (5 bases). Germline CDR1 SGHAT, CDR2 FQNNGV. V was cut by 5 bases and J by 3 bases, with 11 bases left in between. CDR3 length: 13 amino acids. This chain's CDR3 is CASSLSQGYEQYF. DNA of the CDR3: TGTGCCAGCAGCCTCTCCCAGGGCTACGAGCAGTACTTC.

The CDR3 reads CASSPRTSGAYNEQFF. CDR3 in DNA: TGCGCCAGCAGCCCAAGGACTAGCGGGGCCTACAATGAGCAGTTCTTC. The rearrangement joins TRBV5-1 to TRBJ2-1; TRBD2 agrees at 12 bases. The CDR3 spans 16 residues. Germline values: CDR1 SGHRS, CDR2 YFSETQ. Trimming cost V 4 bases and J 2 bases; bases outside gene matches: 4. Combining the CDR3 with reference TRBV5-1 and TRBJ2-1 gives the whole variable domain KAGVTQTPRYLIKTRGQQVTLSCSPISGHRSVSWYQQTPGQGLQFLFEYFSETQRNKGNFPGRFSGRQFSNSRSEMNVSTLELGDSALYLCASSPRTSGAYNEQFFGPGTRLTVL.

The chain combines TRBV7-3 with TRBJ2-2; 11 bases align to TRBD1. The CDR3 contains 15 residues. The J segment lost 5 bases and the V segment lost 3 bases, leaving 2 bases of the junction unmatched. Germline CDR1 is SGHTA and CDR2 is FQGTGA. Written as DNA, the CDR3 is TGTGCCAGCAGCTTGGACAGGGGGCAGACCGGGGAGCTGTTTTTT. Translation: CASSLDRGQTGELFF.

The gene calls are TRBV27 and TRBJ2-1, with D unresolved. CDR1 MNHEY and CDR2 SMNVEV come from the germline V gene (reference sequence). The V end lost 3 bases, the J end lost 12 bases, and 9 bases lay between the germline ends. The CDR3 is 11 residues long. The CDR3 DNA is TGTGCCAGCAGTTTTAAGTCTGGGCAGTTCTTC. Its translation: CASSFKSGQFF.

This chain connects TRBV28 to TRBJ2-3; D uncertain. With 6 bases removed from V and 6 bases from J, the gap between germline ends came to 13 bases. This CDR3 comprises 13 residues. Germline V gene data show CDR1 as MDHEN and CDR2 as SYDVKM. CDR3 bases: TGTGCCAGCAGGAGTGACGGAAGGGATACGCAGTATTTT. It codes for CASRSDGRDTQYF.

The chain combines TRBV19 with TRBJ1-2; D uncertain. This CDR3 has 13 amino acids. V was shortened by 3 bases and J by 8 bases, with 13 bases between the two germline ends. Germline V lookup: CDR1 LNHDA, CDR2 SQIVND (reference sequence). The CDR3 DNA reads TGTGCCAGTAGTATCGGGCAGATGAAAGGCTACACCTTC. This sequence encodes CASSIGQMKGYTF.

This clone has just one count. V usage is TRBV28 and J usage is TRBJ2-3, with D perhaps TRBD2 (5 bases). Germline CDR1 MDHEN, CDR2 SYDVKM. This CDR3 contains 17 residues. V lost 1 base and J 0 bases, leaving 14 bases between the germline ends. CDR3 in amino acids: CASSLSTDRTSTDTQYF. CDR3 bases: TGTGCCAGCAGTTTATCCACCGACCGGACTAGCACAGATACGCAGTATTTT.

The chain has TRBV27 and TRBJ2-7; D gene uncertain. This CDR3 is 15 amino acids long. The germline CDR1 and CDR2 sequences are MNHEY and SMNVEV (reference sequence). The V end lost 9 bases, the J end lost 2 bases, and 20 bases lay between the germline ends. CDR3 in DNA: TGTGCCAGTAGCTTGGAGCCCTACCGACCCTACGAGCAGTACTTC. This translates into CASSLEPYRPYEQYF.

This clone was detected only a few times. This chain links TRBV7-8 with TRBJ1-5; no reliable D call. V lost 5 bases and J lost 4, with 21 bases in between. This CDR3 has 17 residues. Germline loops: CDR1 SGHVS, CDR2 FQNEAQ. The CDR3 here is CASSPHGGPPQNQPQHF. In DNA form, the CDR3 reads TGTGCCAGCAGCCCCCATGGAGGGCCACCTCAAAATCAGCCCCAGCATTTT.

This clone was seen once. The CDR3 coding sequence is TGTGCCAGCAGTTACTCGCAGGCCAGGTCGGAAAAACTGTTTTTT. This encodes CASSYSQARSEKLFF. The gene calls are TRBV6-6 and TRBJ1-4; D is uncertain. This CDR3 spans 15 amino acids. CDR1 is MNHNY and CDR2 is SVGAGI in the germline V gene (reference sequence). Trimming stripped 0 bases from V and 8 bases from J, with 13 bases between.

The chain recombines TRBV7-3 with TRBJ2-2, with 9 positions matching TRBD1. Looked up from germline, CDR1 is SGHTA and CDR2 is FQGTGA. The CDR3 totals 17 residues. With V trimmed by 5 bases and J by 6 bases, 13 bases remained unmatched. The CDR3 sequence: CASSVRPGQGLSGELFF. The CDR3 nucleotides read TGTGCCAGCAGCGTACGCCCCGGACAGGGGCTTTCCGGGGAGCTGTTTTTT.

The chain is built from TRBV9 and TRBJ2-7; maybe TRBD1 (6 bases). Germline-derived CDR1 and CDR2 are SGDLS and YYNGEE. The CDR3 is 14 residues long. Trimming cost V 3 bases and J 0 bases, with 10 bases left between them. The CDR3 DNA sequence: TGTGCCAGCAGCGAGGGGGATCTCTCCTACGAGCAGTACTTC. It yields the protein CASSEGDLSYEQYF.

V gene TRBV2 combines with J gene TRBJ2-7, with TRBD2 identical over 9 bases. CDR3 size: 13 residues. V dropped 5 bases and J dropped 4; count of bases not matched to a gene: 3. Germline lookup yields CDR1 SNHLY and CDR2 FYNNEI. The CDR3 region is CASSRLAVYEQYF. CDR3 nucleotide sequence: TGTGCCAGCAGTAGACTAGCGGTATACGAGCAGTACTTC. The full variable domain, with the rest looked up from reference TRBV2 and TRBJ2-7, is EPEVTQTPSHQVTQMGQEVILRCVPISNHLYFYWYRQILGQKVEFLVSFYNNEISEKSEIFDDQFSVERPDGSNFTLKIRSTKLEDSAMYFCASSRLAVYEQYFGPGTRLTVT.

This rearrangement joins TRBV19 to TRBJ1-1; D uncertain. CDR1 and CDR2 (germline): LNHDA, SQIVND (reference sequence). The CDR3 is made up of 15 amino acids. Deletions cut 0 bases from V and 1 base from J, with 9 bases between. The chain's CDR3 is CASSIDGRGNTEAFF. Written as DNA, the CDR3 is TGTGCCAGTAGTATAGACGGGCGGGGGAACACTGAAGCTTTCTTT.

J is TRBJ1-1 and V is TRBV27; D unclear. The CDR3 runs 11 residues. Germline values: CDR1 MNHEY, CDR2 SMNVEV (reference sequence). The ends were cut back, 5 bases at V and 5 bases at J, with 6 bases in the middle. CDR3 amino acids: CASSRWTEAFF. The CDR3 DNA is TGTGCCAGCAGTCGGTGGACTGAAGCTTTCTTT.

The chain joins TRBV19 to TRBJ2-7; TRBD1 matches 9 bases. The ends lost 6 bases at V and 4 bases at J; junction bases unmatched: 10. The CDR3 has 15 residues. Germline loops: CDR1 LNHDA, CDR2 SQIVND (reference sequence). This CDR3 reads CASSPTTGGFYEQYF. CDR3 nucleotide sequence: TGTGCCAGTAGCCCAACGACAGGGGGATTTTACGAGCAGTACTTC. The variable domain in full, completed from reference TRBV19 and TRBJ2-7, reads DGGITQSPKYLFRKEGQNVTLSCEQNLNHDAMYWYRQDPGQGLRLIYYSQIVNDFQKGDIAEGYSVSREKKESFPLTVTSAQKNPTAFYLCASSPTTGGFYEQYFGPGTRLTVT.